The subject of this entry is one T cell receptor (beta chain). Its antigen is not known. This entry comes from a study of response to subunit inactivated influenza vaccine. Study findings and constraints: The authors proposed limited new T cell recruitment per seasonal influenza vaccination.

V lost 1 base, J lost 5 bases, and 9 bases lay in between. The CDR3 covers 15 residues. Germline CDR1 SGHVS, CDR2 FQNEAQ. TCRdb re-called the RT-PCR reads with MiXCR, one entry per CDR3 protein. The sample gives over 650,000 distinct CDR3 sequences, less than 20% of which show up once; roughly a tenth is in the top ten. The source was PBMCs from blood, collected 4 to 6 days after vaccination. The chain recombines TRBV7-8 with TRBJ1-6, with no clear D. This clonotype was obtained from a man aged 50 to 60 who received an inactivated influenza vaccine. The CDR3 DNA is TGTGCCAGCAGCTTAGAACGGGAGGATAATTCACCCCTCCACTTT. As protein: CASSLEREDNSPLHF. Variable domain in full (rest from reference TRBV7-8 and TRBJ1-6): GAGVSQSPRYKVAKRGQDVALRCDPISGHVSLFWYQQALGQGPEFLTYFQNEAQLDKSGLPSDRFFAERPEGSVSTLKIQRTQQEDSAVYLCASSLEREDNSPLHFGNGTRLTVT.